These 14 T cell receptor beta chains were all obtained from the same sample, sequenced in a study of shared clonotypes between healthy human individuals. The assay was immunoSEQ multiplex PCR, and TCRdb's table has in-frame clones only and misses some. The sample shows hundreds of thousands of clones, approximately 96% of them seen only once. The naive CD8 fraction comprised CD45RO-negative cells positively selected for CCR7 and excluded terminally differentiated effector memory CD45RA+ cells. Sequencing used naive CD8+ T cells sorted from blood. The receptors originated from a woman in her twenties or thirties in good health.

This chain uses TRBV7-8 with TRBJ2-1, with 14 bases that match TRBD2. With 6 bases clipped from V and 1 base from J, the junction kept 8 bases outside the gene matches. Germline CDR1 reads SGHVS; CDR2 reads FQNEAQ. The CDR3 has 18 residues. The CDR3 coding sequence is TGTGCCAGCAGGGGGGGACTAGCGGGAGTTGAATCCTACAATGAGCAGTTCTTC. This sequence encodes CASRGGLAGVESYNEQFF.

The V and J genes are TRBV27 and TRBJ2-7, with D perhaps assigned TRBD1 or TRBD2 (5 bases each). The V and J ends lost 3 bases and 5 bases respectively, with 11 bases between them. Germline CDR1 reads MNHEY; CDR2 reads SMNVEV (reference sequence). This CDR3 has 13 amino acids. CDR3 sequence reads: CASSFILGDEQYF. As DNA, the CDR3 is TGTGCCAGCAGTTTTATTTTGGGGGACGAGCAGTACTTC.

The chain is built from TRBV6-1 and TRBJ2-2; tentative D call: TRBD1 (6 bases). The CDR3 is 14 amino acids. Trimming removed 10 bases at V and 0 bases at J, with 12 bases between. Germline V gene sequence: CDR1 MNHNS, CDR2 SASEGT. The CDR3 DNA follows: TGTGCCACCAAGTGGGACACGAACACCGGGGAGCTGTTTTTT. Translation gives CATKWDTNTGELFF.

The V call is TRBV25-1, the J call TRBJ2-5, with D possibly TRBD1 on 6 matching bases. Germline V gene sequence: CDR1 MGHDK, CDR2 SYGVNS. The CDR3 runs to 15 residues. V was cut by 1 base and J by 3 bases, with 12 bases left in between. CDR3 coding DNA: TGTGCCAGCAGTGAATCGGGTTGGACAGAAGAGACCCAGTACTTC. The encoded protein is CASSESGWTEETQYF.

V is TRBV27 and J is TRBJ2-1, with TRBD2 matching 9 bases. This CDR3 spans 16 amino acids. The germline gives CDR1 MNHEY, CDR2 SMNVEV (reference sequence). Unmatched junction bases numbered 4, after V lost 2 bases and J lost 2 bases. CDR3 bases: TGTGCCAGCAGTTTAGCGGGCGGGGGGGCCTACAATGAGCAGTTCTTC. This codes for CASSLAGGGAYNEQFF.

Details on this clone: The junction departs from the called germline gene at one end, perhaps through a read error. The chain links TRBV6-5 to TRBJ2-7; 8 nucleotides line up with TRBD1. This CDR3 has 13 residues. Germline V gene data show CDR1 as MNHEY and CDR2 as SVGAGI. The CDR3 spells CASSYSSGGAVNF. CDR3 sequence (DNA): TGTGCCAGCAGTTACAGTTCAGGGGGCGCGGTAAACTTC.

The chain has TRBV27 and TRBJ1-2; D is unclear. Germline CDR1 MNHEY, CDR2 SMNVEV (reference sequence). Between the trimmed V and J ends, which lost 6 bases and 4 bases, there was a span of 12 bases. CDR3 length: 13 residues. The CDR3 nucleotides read TGTGCCAGCAGCTATGACACCTCCTATGGCTACACCTTC. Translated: CASSYDTSYGYTF.

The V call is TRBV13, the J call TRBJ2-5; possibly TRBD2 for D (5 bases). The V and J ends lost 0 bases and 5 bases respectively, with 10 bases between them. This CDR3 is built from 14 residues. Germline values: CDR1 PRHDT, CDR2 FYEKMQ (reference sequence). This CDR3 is CASSLGSGWETQYF. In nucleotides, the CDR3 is TGTGCCAGCAGCTTAGGATCGGGGTGGGAGACCCAGTACTTC.

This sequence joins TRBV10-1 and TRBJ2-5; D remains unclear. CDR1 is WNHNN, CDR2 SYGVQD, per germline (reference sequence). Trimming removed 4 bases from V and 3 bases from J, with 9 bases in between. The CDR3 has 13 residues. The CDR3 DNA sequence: TGCGCCAGCAGTGGAGGTAACGAAGAGACCCAGTACTTC. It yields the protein CASSGGNEETQYF.

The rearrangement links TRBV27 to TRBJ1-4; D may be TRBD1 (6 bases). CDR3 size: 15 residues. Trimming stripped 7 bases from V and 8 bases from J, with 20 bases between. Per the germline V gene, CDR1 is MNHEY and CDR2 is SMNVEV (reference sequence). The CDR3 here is CASKGWFRGNEKLFF. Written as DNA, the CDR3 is TGTGCCAGCAAGGGTTGGTTCAGGGGCAACGAAAAACTGTTTTTT.

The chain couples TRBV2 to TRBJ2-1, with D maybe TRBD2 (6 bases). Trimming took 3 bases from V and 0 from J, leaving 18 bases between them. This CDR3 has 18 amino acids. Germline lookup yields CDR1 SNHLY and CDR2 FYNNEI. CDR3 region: CASSDRGASSDSYNEQFF. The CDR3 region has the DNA TGTGCCAGCAGTGATCGCGGGGCTTCCTCCGACTCCTACAATGAGCAGTTCTTC.

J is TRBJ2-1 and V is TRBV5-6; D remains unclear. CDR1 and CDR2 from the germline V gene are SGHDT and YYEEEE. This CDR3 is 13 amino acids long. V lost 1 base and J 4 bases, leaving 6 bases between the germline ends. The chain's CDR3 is CASSLWRYNEQFF. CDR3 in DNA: TGTGCCAGCAGCTTGTGGCGGTACAATGAGCAGTTCTTC.

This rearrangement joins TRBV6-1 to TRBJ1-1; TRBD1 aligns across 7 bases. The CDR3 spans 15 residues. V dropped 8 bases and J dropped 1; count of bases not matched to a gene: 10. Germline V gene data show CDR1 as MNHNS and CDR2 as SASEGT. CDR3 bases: TGTGCCAGCCAAAGGGACAGACCGACGAACACTGAAGCTTTCTTT. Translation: CASQRDRPTNTEAFF.

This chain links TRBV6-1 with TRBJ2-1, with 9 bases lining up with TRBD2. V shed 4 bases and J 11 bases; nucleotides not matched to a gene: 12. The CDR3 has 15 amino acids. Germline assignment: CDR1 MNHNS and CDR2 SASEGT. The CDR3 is CASSGRLADSLKQFF. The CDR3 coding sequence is TGTGCCAGCAGTGGTCGACTAGCGGACTCTCTAAAGCAGTTCTTC.